One and the same sample provided the 29 T cell receptor beta chains below, sequenced in a study of cytomegalovirus exposure and HLA in healthy donors. The PCR employed 60 Vbeta primers together with 13 Jbeta primers. Data came from immunoSEQ multiplex PCR; TCRdb stores just in-frame clones and leaves some out. The repertoire includes some 160,000 clones, over 65% of them detected once, and around 3.1% sits in the top ten. Sequenced input: PBMCs. The receptors here all came from a woman in her forties in good health and CMV-seronegative.

V and J are TRBV19 and TRBJ1-2; the D gene is possibly TRBD1 (5 bases). V lost 4 bases and J lost 6, with 18 bases in between. The CDR3 spans 15 residues. Germline V gives CDR1 LNHDA, CDR2 SQIVND (reference sequence). This CDR3 is CASSTQGGGRHGYTF. The CDR3 DNA follows: TGTGCCAGTAGTACCCAGGGCGGGGGACGTCATGGCTACACCTTC.

Only a few counts were recorded for this clone. This chain uses TRBV18 with TRBJ1-2; D possibly corresponds to TRBD1 (5 bases). The CDR3 is 13 residues long. Germline CDR1 reads KGHSH; CDR2 reads LQKENI. The ends were cut back, 2 bases at V and 6 bases at J, with 10 bases in the middle. CDR3 DNA: TGTGCCAGCTCACCATCAGGGTACGATGGCTACACCTTC. This codes for CASSPSGYDGYTF.

The chain is built from TRBV28 and TRBJ1-6, with a possible D match to TRBD1 (5 bases). CDR1 and CDR2 (germline): MDHEN, SYDVKM. V was trimmed by 5 bases and J by 0 bases, leaving 8 bases between them. The CDR3 has 15 amino acids. CDR3 DNA: TGTGCCAGCAGTGGGGGGAGCTCCTATAATTCACCCCTCCACTTT. Encoded protein: CASSGGSSYNSPLHF.

The chain is built from TRBV19 and TRBJ1-1, with a tentative D call TRBD1 (6 bases). V was clipped by 5 bases and J by 7 bases, with 23 bases between them. The germline V gene encodes CDR1 LNHDA and CDR2 SQIVND (reference sequence). CDR3 length equals 16 residues. CDR3 DNA sequence: TGTGCCAGTAGTTCCGACATTAACACCGGGACACGTGAAGCTTTCTTT. It yields the protein CASSSDINTGTREAFF.

V usage is TRBV28 and J usage is TRBJ2-7; D gene ambiguous. This CDR3 region has 12 residues. Trimming left V 3 bases short and J 2 bases short, with 5 bases between. Germline CDR1 and CDR2: MDHEN and SYDVKM. The CDR3 coding sequence is TGTGCCAGCAGTTTTGGGCCCTACGAGCAGTACTTC. As protein: CASSFGPYEQYF.

This chain uses TRBV5-1 with TRBJ2-5, with D unresolved. The J call may not be correct, given that the DNA end is closer to TRBJ2-7. The CDR3 spans 11 residues. The germline CDR1 and CDR2 sequences are SGHRS and YFSETQ. The CDR3 nucleotides read TGCGCCAGCAGCTACGACTACGAGCAGTACTTC. It encodes CASSYDYEQYF.

This clone was detected once. The chain combines TRBV28 with TRBJ1-1; TRBD1 matches 9 bases. Trimming cost V 6 bases and J 1 base; bases outside gene matches: 3. The CDR3 length is 14 residues. Germline CDR1 reads MDHEN; CDR2 reads SYDVKM. In DNA form, the CDR3 reads TGTGCCAGCAGGGAACAGGGGGCGAACACTGAAGCTTTCTTT. Translation: CASREQGANTEAFF.

This chain joins TRBV6-5 and TRBJ1-1; D possibly corresponds to TRBD1 (6 bases). CDR3 size: 13 residues. Deletions cut 5 bases from V and 7 bases from J, with 14 bases between. Germline-derived CDR1 and CDR2 are MNHEY and SVGAGI. The chain's CDR3 is CASSENRVGEAFF. The CDR3 DNA is TGTGCCAGCAGTGAAAACAGGGTCGGTGAAGCTTTCTTT.

This clone was observed once. The chain carries TRBV18 and TRBJ1-2, with 7 bases lining up with TRBD1. There are 15 residues in the CDR3. The germline gives CDR1 KGHSH, CDR2 LQKENI. Trimming removed 5 bases from V and 5 bases from J; junction bases left unmatched: 11. CDR3 amino acids: CASSGEGQRFYGYTF. The CDR3 region has the DNA TGTGCCAGCTCAGGAGAGGGACAGCGATTTTATGGCTACACCTTC.

The rearrangement links TRBV12-2 to TRBJ1-6. TRBV12-2 is a documented pseudogene. This CDR3 has 15 amino acids. CDR3 nucleotide sequence: TGTGCAAGTCGCTTAGCCCTTCTCCGGGGTTCACCCCTCCACTTT. Translating gives CASRLALLRGSPLHF.

The chain joins TRBV28 to TRBJ1-6, with D unclear. The ends were cut back, 5 bases at V and 8 bases at J, with 13 bases in the middle. This CDR3 comprises 14 residues. Germline V CDR1 and CDR2: MDHEN, SYDVKM. CDR3 DNA sequence: TGTGCCAGCAGTAGTCTCGGTCCCTATTCACCCCTCCACTTT. Translating gives CASSSLGPYSPLHF.

The chain carries TRBV6-5 and TRBJ2-5; TRBD2 matches 11 bases. Trimming took 3 bases from V and 6 from J; bases not matched to a gene: 6. CDR3 length: 15 amino acids. The germline CDR1 and CDR2 sequences are MNHEY and SVGAGI. The CDR3 nucleotides are TGTGCCAGCAGTTATAGCGGGGGGGCCGCGAAGACCCAGTACTTC. It codes for CASSYSGGAAKTQYF.

J is TRBJ2-1 and V is TRBV2, with 10 bases lining up with TRBD1. CDR3 length: 16 amino acids. The germline gives CDR1 SNHLY, CDR2 FYNNEI. V lost 4 bases to trimming and J lost 4 bases; unmatched junction nucleotides: 7. CDR3 bases: TGTGCCAGCAGTGTCATCGACAGGGGGCTGTACAATGAGCAGTTCTTC. It yields the protein CASSVIDRGLYNEQFF.

The rearrangement links TRBV4-1 to TRBJ1-6; no clear D. Germline lookup yields CDR1 MGHRA and CDR2 YSYEKL. The CDR3 contains 15 residues. V lost 3 bases to trimming and J lost 1 base, with 7 bases between them. CDR3 sequence: CASSHSGSYNSPLHF. For the CDR3, the DNA is TGCGCCAGCAGCCATAGCGGGTCCTATAATTCACCCCTCCACTTT.

The V gene is TRBV5-1, the J gene TRBJ1-5; unclear D gene. Germline V gene lookup returns CDR1 SGHRS and CDR2 YFSETQ. The ends were cut back, 4 bases at V and 1 base at J, with 15 bases in the middle. The CDR3 covers 16 residues. The CDR3 bases are TGCGCCAGCAGCCCGGACGCGTCGGGGAGCAATCAGCCCCAGCATTTT. As protein: CASSPDASGSNQPQHF. Drawing the rest from reference TRBV5-1 and TRBJ1-5, the complete variable domain is KAGVTQTPRYLIKTRGQQVTLSCSPISGHRSVSWYQQTPGQGLQFLFEYFSETQRNKGNFPGRFSGRQFSNSRSEMNVSTLELGDSALYLCASSPDASGSNQPQHFGDGTRLSIL.

V usage is TRBV28 and J usage is TRBJ1-5, with a possible D match to TRBD1 (6 bases). CDR1 is MDHEN, CDR2 SYDVKM, per germline. The CDR3 is 17 residues long. Trimming took off 3 bases at V and 4 bases at J, with 19 bases between the two ends. The CDR3 is CASSLFAGAMVNQPQHF. The CDR3 region has the DNA TGTGCCAGCAGTTTGTTCGCAGGGGCGATGGTAAATCAGCCCCAGCATTTT.

This clone came up a few times. The chain uses TRBV14 and TRBJ1-4; maybe TRBD1 (5 bases). Trimming took 5 bases from V and 7 from J, leaving 14 bases between them. There are 14 residues in the CDR3. Germline loops: CDR1 SGHDN, CDR2 FVKESK. As DNA, the CDR3 is TGTGCCAGCAGCTTCGGGGGATGGGGTGAAAAACTGTTTTTT. This translates into CASSFGGWGEKLFF.

This rearrangement joins TRBV4-1 to TRBJ2-5; 7 bases agree with TRBD1. V shed 2 bases and J 4 bases; nucleotides not matched to a gene: 10. Germline V gene data show CDR1 as MGHRA and CDR2 as YSYEKL. There are 16 residues in the CDR3. The CDR3 sequence: CASSQPRRGRLETQYF. CDR3 nucleotide sequence: TGCGCCAGCAGCCAACCCCGTAGGGGGCGTTTAGAGACCCAGTACTTC.

This clone was seen only once. The same CDR3 also results from other DNA sequences found in this sample. In nucleotides, the CDR3 is TGTGCCAGCAGCTTATGGACAGGGACTAATGAAAAACTGTTTTTT. As protein: CASSLWTGTNEKLFF. V usage is TRBV7-9 and J usage is TRBJ1-4; 8 nucleotides agree with TRBD1. Germline trimming cut 2 bases from V and 2 bases from J; bases unmatched to any gene: 1. Germline lookup yields CDR1 SEHNR and CDR2 FQNEAQ (reference sequence). The CDR3 loop spans 15 amino acids.

This clone was seen a few times. The chain is built from TRBV6-1 and TRBJ2-7, with TRBD1 matching over 10 bases. J gave up 3 bases and V 4 bases, and 9 bases lay outside the gene matches. This CDR3 is built from 16 residues. CDR1 and CDR2 from the germline V gene are MNHNS and SASEGT. Written as DNA, the CDR3 is TGTGCCAGCAGTGGACAGGGGGCGATTTCTTTCTACGAGCAGTACTTC. Its translation: CASSGQGAISFYEQYF.

The chain uses TRBV19 and TRBJ1-5; a possible D gene is TRBD1 (5 bases). The CDR3 sequence is 13 residues long. Germline V gives CDR1 LNHDA, CDR2 SQIVND (reference sequence). V was shortened by 5 bases and J by 4 bases, with 9 bases between the two germline ends. The CDR3 spells CASSWTFNQPQHF. CDR3 coding DNA: TGTGCCAGTAGTTGGACATTTAATCAGCCCCAGCATTTT.

The gene calls are TRBV27 and TRBJ1-2; D gene uncertain. There are 15 residues in the CDR3. The V end lost 2 bases, the J end lost 1 base, and 11 bases lay between the germline ends. Germline lookup yields CDR1 MNHEY and CDR2 SMNVEV (reference sequence). In DNA, the CDR3 is TGTGCCAGCAGTTTAAATGGGCTCCTTAACTATGGCTACACCTTC. Translating it yields CASSLNGLLNYGYTF.

J is TRBJ2-2 and V is TRBV5-6; 9 bases match TRBD1. The CDR3 totals 17 residues. The germline V gene encodes CDR1 SGHDT and CDR2 YYEEEE. Trimming at V came to 5 bases and at J to 2 bases, leaving 10 bases not matched to a gene. The CDR3 is CASSRERGQGNTGELFF. Written as DNA, the CDR3 is TGTGCCAGCAGTCGCGAGAGGGGACAGGGTAACACCGGGGAGCTGTTTTTT. Using reference TRBV5-6 and TRBJ2-2 for the parts outside the CDR3, the full variable domain is DAGVTQSPTHLIKTRGQQVTLRCSPKSGHDTVSWYQQALGQGPQFIFQYYEEEERQRGNFPDRFSGHQFPNYSSELNVNALLLGDSALYLCASSRERGQGNTGELFFGEGSRLTVL.

The chain recombines TRBV14 with TRBJ1-3, with TRBD1 matching over 7 bases. The CDR3 spans 14 residues. CDR1 is SGHDN, CDR2 FVKESK, per germline. V lost 2 bases and J lost 5; bases outside the gene matches: 3. DNA of the CDR3: TGTGCCAGCAGCCAATTACAGGGGCGAAACACCATATATTTT. Translation gives CASSQLQGRNTIYF.

This chain uses TRBV23-1 with TRBJ2-7; 7 bases match TRBD2. TRBV23-1 is an ORF; its function is uncertain. The length of the CDR3 is 15 residues. The V and J ends lost 8 bases and 6 bases, in that order; junction bases with no gene match: 16. In DNA, the CDR3 is TGCGCCAGCCCCAAGGAGGCCGCACCGGGAGGCGAGCAGTACTTC. As protein: CASPKEAAPGGEQYF.

The chain links TRBV5-4 to TRBJ1-1, with 12 bases that match TRBD1. The CDR3 contains 17 residues. Unmatched junction bases numbered 10, after V lost 3 bases and J lost 4 bases. Germline CDR1 is SGHNT and CDR2 is YYREEE (reference sequence). CDR3 nucleotides: TGTGCCAGCAGCTGGGGGGGACAGGGGGCTCTGGGCACTGAAGCTTTCTTT. Translated, it gives CASSWGGQGALGTEAFF.

The genes are TRBV30 and TRBJ1-5, with D uncertain. The V gene lost 6 bases and the J gene lost 0 bases, with 15 bases spanning the gap. Per germline, CDR1 GTSNPN and CDR2 SVGIG (reference sequence). The CDR3 is 15 residues long. CDR3 amino acids: CACNPQTRSNQPQHF. CDR3 nucleotides: TGTGCCTGCAATCCCCAGACTCGTAGCAATCAGCCCCAGCATTTT. The complete variable domain, with remaining parts taken from reference TRBV30 and TRBJ1-5, reads SQTIHQWPATLVQPVGSPLSLECTVEGTSNPNLYWYRQAAGRGLQLLFYSVGIGQISSEVPQNLSASRPQDRQFILSSKKLLLSDSGFYLCACNPQTRSNQPQHFGDGTRLSIL.

The chain has TRBV5-5 and TRBJ2-7; D call uncertain. Germline-derived CDR1 and CDR2 are SGHKS and YYEKEE (reference sequence). The V and J ends lost 0 bases and 0 bases respectively, with 7 bases between them. The CDR3 runs 14 residues. CDR3 loop: CASSLVGYSYEQYF. The CDR3 bases are TGTGCCAGCAGCTTGGTCGGGTACTCCTACGAGCAGTACTTC. The full variable domain, in which reference TRBV5-5 and TRBJ2-7 provide the parts outside the CDR3, is DAGVTQSPTHLIKTRGQQVTLRCSPISGHKSVSWYQQVLGQGPQFIFQYYEKEERGRGNFPDRFSARQFPNYSSELNVNALLLGDSALYLCASSLVGYSYEQYFGPGTRLTVT.

The genes are TRBV19 and TRBJ1-5; TRBD1 matches at 8 bases. Germline V gene lookup returns CDR1 LNHDA and CDR2 SQIVND (reference sequence). J gave up 3 bases and V 4 bases, and 5 bases lay outside the gene matches. The CDR3 extends over 15 amino acids. In DNA form, the CDR3 reads TGTGCCAGTAGTAAGGACAGGGCGGTCAATCAGCCCCAGCATTTT. It yields the protein CASSKDRAVNQPQHF. Full variable domain (outside the CDR3, taken from reference TRBV19 and TRBJ1-5): DGGITQSPKYLFRKEGQNVTLSCEQNLNHDAMYWYRQDPGQGLRLIYYSQIVNDFQKGDIAEGYSVSREKKESFPLTVTSAQKNPTAFYLCASSKDRAVNQPQHFGDGTRLSIL.